The T cell receptor (beta chain) under discussion was sequenced for a study of cytotoxic CD8 clonotypes in ibrutinib-treated CLL. V gave up 3 bases and J gave up 7 bases, with 7 bases separating them. Germline CDR1 is MNHEY and CDR2 is SMNVEV (reference sequence). The CDR3 contains 12 residues. About this clone itself: No antigen is known for it.

The study, taken as a whole, reports: At ibrutinib response, clonality increased, and at progression it declined back toward baseline.

Libraries were prepared by immunoSEQ multiplex PCR; TCRdb keeps only in-frame clonotypes and omits some of them. The sample consists of roughly 200,000 clones, roughly three quarters of them appearing once. This TCR was recovered from a human donor with chronic lymphocytic leukemia. The V call is TRBV27, the J call TRBJ2-1; D call uncertain. Sequences were derived from PBMCs, sampled after 12 months of ibrutinib treatment. The CDR3 sequence: CASSLARNEQFF. As DNA, the CDR3 is TGTGCCAGCAGTTTGGCGCGGAATGAGCAGTTCTTC.